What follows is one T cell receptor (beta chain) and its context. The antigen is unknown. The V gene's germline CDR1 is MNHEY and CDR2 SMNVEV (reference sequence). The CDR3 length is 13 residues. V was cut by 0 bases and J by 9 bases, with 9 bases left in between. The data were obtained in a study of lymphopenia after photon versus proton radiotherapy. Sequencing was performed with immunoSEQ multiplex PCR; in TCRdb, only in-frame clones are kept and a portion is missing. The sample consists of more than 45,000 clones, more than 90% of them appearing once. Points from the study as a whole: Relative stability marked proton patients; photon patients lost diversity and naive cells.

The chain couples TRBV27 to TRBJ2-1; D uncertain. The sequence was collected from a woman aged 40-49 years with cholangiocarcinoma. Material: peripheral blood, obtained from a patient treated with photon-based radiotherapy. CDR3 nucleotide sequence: TGTGCCAGCAGTTTATCAGGCAGGCCTGAGCAGTTCTTC. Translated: CASSLSGRPEQFF.